This T cell receptor (beta chain) emerged from a study of cytomegalovirus exposure and HLA in healthy donors (dated by TCRdb to about 2017). With respect to the entire study: An earlier analysis of some 550 of the donors reported roughly 300 Gb of sequence data and some 100 million unique TCR beta sequences from about 200 million T cells. All discovery cohort repertoires had been generated on a single sequencing platform. About 280 gigabases of sequencing data and roughly 81 million unique TCR sequences made up an early release that covered fewer than 650 HLA-typed donors. Among about 360 genotyped donors of the cohort, an average of approximately 250,000 unique TCR beta nucleotide sequences were sequenced per donor, around 20% of them non-productive. The T cell repertoires of around 670 subjects were profiled by immunosequencing and related to cytomegalovirus serostatus. Donor age, sex, ethnicity and CMV serostatus were compiled alongside the repertoire data. To predict cytomegalovirus infection status, the study brought together high-throughput TCR immunosequencing, statistical association of individual TCRs with disease status, and machine learning. Class I and class II HLA loci were covered by the typing at four-digit resolution. Four or five DR-DQ haplotypes were handled as single units for association and clustering because linkage in the cohort was strong. An earlier analysis of 500 to 650 of the donors applied high-throughput TCR beta sequencing to assess whether each TCR beta V gene segment acted as functional or pseudogenic. Along with the roughly 700-subject first cohort, a separate validation cohort of 120 different subjects was used. The aim of the study was to test whether cataloging public T cell receptors could identify signatures of past pathogen exposure. Genome-wide SNP genotypes for about three fifths of the roughly 670 donors were used in a later genetic analysis, which treated that subset as a discovery cohort. The genetic ancestry cluster associated with self-reported Caucasian donors included 70% to 85% of the approximately 400 genotyped donors. Rather than drawing on any new phenotypic data, the later analysis identified candidate immune exposures from TCR beta sequences and the way those sequences occurred across donors. In a later analysis, previously published TCR beta repertoires from 670 or so donors were re-analyzed and high-resolution HLA genotyping was added so that TCR occurrence patterns could be studied. The number of donors typed differed by locus, with 629-630 for A, B, C, DRB1 and DQB1, 522 for DQA1, under 610 for DPA1, and some 450 for DPB1.

Receptors were amplified or captured by the immunoSEQ multiplex PCR assay. For the multiplex PCR, a mixture combining 60 forward primers for TCR Vbeta segments and 13 reverse primers for TCR Jbeta segments was used. The CDR3 region of rearranged TCR beta genes was amplified from genomic DNA by a multiplex PCR assay. The amplified TCR beta libraries were sequenced on the Illumina HiSeq System as 87-base-pair reads. In the authors' own workflow: In a later analysis, tens of millions of unique TCR beta chains were counted across the roughly 610 repertoires, and roughly 10 million of these chains were shared by at least two donors. To remove PCR and sequencing errors, raw reads were error-corrected and collapsed into unique sequences using a nearest-neighbor algorithm that merged closely related sequences. V, D and J gene segments were assigned by aligning CDR3 sequences to IMGT reference sequences. For a sequence to be retained, a match of at least six nucleotides to both a V gene segment and a J gene segment was required. Rearrangements were classified as productive when the CDR3 lacked stop codons and remained in frame with V and J, and all other rearrangements were classified as non-productive. Following IMGT convention, CDR3 was defined as the stretch from the second conserved V-encoded cysteine up to the conserved J-encoded phenylalanine. In an earlier analysis of 550 to 650 of the donors, sequences lacking an unambiguous match to a single V gene segment were excluded. An earlier analysis of some 500 of the donors classified V segments as functional when productive rearrangements were above 56.7% and as segregating when the standard deviation between donors was above 5%. A statistical classification framework was built for diagnosing cytomegalovirus status from the catalog of TCR beta chain sequences. V and J gene assignment, in a later analysis, came from comparing TCR nucleotide sequences with IMGT/GENE-DB human TR gene sequences. The TCRdist pipeline was used in a later analysis to assign CDR3 sequences and most-parsimonious VDJ recombination scenarios. In a later analysis, each TCR beta chain was defined by its CDR3 amino acid sequence together with its V-gene family, and reads lacking a unique V-gene family were excluded. To address suspected cross-contamination and a sequencing artifact, a later analysis removed approximately 600 highly shared, low-generation-probability nucleotide sequences. In a later analysis, a clonal expansion index for each public chain was calculated from normalized within-repertoire ranks of inferred template counts. A later analysis computed generation probabilities with a VDJ recombination model fitted to out-of-frame rearrangements, and checked the results against IGoR. In a later analysis, TCR-TCR, TCR-HLA and TCR-CMV co-occurrence was scored with hypergeometric tests, and a repertoire-size bias correction was applied to TCR pairs. A later analysis estimated false discovery rates by permuting HLA or CMV assignments 20 times. In a later analysis, co-occurring TCRs were grouped with DBSCAN, and TCRdist sequence similarity was added when clustering was performed within HLA-allele-positive subsets. Repertoires with fewer than 30,000 or more than 120,000 public chains, plus five repertoires with anomalous nucleotide sharing, were excluded from co-occurrence clustering. This is the immuneACCESS table as TCRdb keeps it, with only in-frame sequences that have V and J called. A part of the clones is gone; compared with another copy, unresolved V genes explain less than half, and the rest is unexplained. D and trimming come from the DNA, and the V and J calls and clone size come from that table. In this sample the table shows 150,000 or so clones, roughly four fifths of which occur a single time. In total, the top ten clones hold approximately 2.3% of the sample.

CDR1 and CDR2 were assigned from the germline V gene as SGDLS and YYNGEE. Trimming removed 4 bases from V and 0 bases from J; the gene matches leave 4 bases unexplained. Reading from cysteine to phenylalanine, the CDR3 counts 15 amino acids. Of all the DNA, just the CDR3 is kept, 45 bases in frame from base 1. The cohort comprised some 680 healthy bone marrow donors. Cohort members were all nominally healthy when sampled, although unrecorded immune exposures were likely present. The donor was CMV seronegative and was included in the group of hundreds of seronegative cohort members. Each donor provided a peripheral blood sample, and peripheral blood mononuclear cells were used for TCR beta sequencing. The Qiagen DNeasy Blood Extraction Kit was used to extract genomic DNA from the blood cell samples. As to this clone: Its specific antigen is unknown. There are no base qualities to consult, and no much larger clone falls within one base.

Paper-wide results and their limitations: An earlier analysis of approximately 590 of the donors showed that most TCR beta V segments appeared in productive rearrangements either about 87% or about 30% of the time, which broadly matched IMGT annotations. The study listed 150 to 200 TCR beta chains as associated with cytomegalovirus. Compared with the roughly 700-donor mean, donors in an Asian-associated ancestry cluster had fewer N-insertions in productive TCRs, according to a later genetic analysis. The earlier analysis of about 600 of the donors excluded roughly 17 rarely observed V segments, including chromosome 9 orphons, because counts were too low. Some IMGT-functional V segments, including TRBV6-2 and TRBV6-3, could not be told apart with the 87-base-pair reads, so those segments were excluded. Correlated functional status among segregating V segments might reflect linkage disequilibrium, but an unknown experimental factor could not be ruled out. According to a later analysis, most CMV-associated TCR beta chains appeared to be HLA-restricted, and the HLA associations seemed to be driven largely by CMV exposure. V-gene and J-gene trimming of TCR beta chains was associated with a missense DCLRE1C variant in a later genetic analysis, and the association was replicated in an independent cohort. In a later analysis, the rate of TCR association differed among HLA loci, with DRB1 alleles having the most associated TCRs and HLA-C alleles having the fewest. According to the authors, the approach could potentially be generalized to other disease states and immunological phenotypes. Cytomegalovirus status was reported to be diagnosed by the classifier with high specificity and sensitivity in both the original and validation cohorts. When HLA alleles, especially DR and DQ, strongly co-occurred, attributing TCR associations to individual alleles was difficult. Presence/absence analyses assumed roughly uniform sequencing depth across donors, an assumption that may not hold. Because some donors lacked HLA typing at each locus, the association tests relied only on the typed subset. While some public TCRs were present in many individuals, most TCR sequences turned up only very rarely across donors. In vitro tests confirmed that a few of the cytomegalovirus-associated TCR beta chains recognize cytomegalovirus antigens. Only TCR beta chains were sequenced in this cohort, and the absence of alpha or paired-chain data limited detectable features. The only immune exposure information available for the cohort was CMV serostatus. At a false discovery rate of 0.05, a later analysis linked under 20,000 TCR beta sequences to specific HLA alleles. A further reported finding was that TCR beta sequences accurately predicted the HLA-A and HLA-B alleles for most subjects in the first cohort. The sequencing pipeline was judged likely to have produced a cluster of highly shared sequence variants as a technical artifact. According to a later analysis, parvovirus B19, influenza, CMV and Epstein-Barr virus appeared linked to several top co-occurrence clusters. A later analysis found that HLA-associated TCR beta chains were more clonally expanded and had lower generation probabilities than equally common non-associated chains.

The material sequenced was PBMCs. The receptor was derived from a female donor in good health and CMV-seronegative. The chain uses TRBV9 and TRBJ1-5; TRBD1 fits 7 bases in the junction. The nucleotide sequence reads as follows: TGTGCCAGCAGCACGACAGGGTATAGCAATCAGCCCCAGCATTTT. Translated, this is CASSTTGYSNQPQHF.